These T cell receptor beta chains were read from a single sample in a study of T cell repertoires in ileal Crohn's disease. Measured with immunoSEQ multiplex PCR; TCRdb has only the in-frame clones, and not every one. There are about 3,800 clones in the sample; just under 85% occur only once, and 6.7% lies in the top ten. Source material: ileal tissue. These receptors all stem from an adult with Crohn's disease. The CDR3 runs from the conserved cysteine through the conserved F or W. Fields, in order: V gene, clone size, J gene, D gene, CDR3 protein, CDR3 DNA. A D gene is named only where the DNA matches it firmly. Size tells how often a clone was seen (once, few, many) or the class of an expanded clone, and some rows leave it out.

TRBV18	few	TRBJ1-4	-	CASSPGATNEKLFF	TGTGCCAGCTCACCTGGAGCTACTAATGAAAAACTGTTTTTT
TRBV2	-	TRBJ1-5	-	CASSNRASNQPQHF	TGTGCCAGCAGCAACAGGGCGAGCAATCAGCCCCAGCATTTT
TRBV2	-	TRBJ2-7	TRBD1	CASTKTPGQAAEQYF	TGTGCCAGCACCAAAACCCCCGGACAGGCGGCCGAGCAGTACTTC
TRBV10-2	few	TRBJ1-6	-	CASSEHGVLRSPLHF	TGCGCCAGCAGTGAGCATGGTGTGCTTAGATCACCCCTCCACTTT
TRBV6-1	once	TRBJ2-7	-	CASRKLTVTYEQYF	TGTGCCAGCAGGAAGCTGACAGTCACCTACGAGCAGTACTTC
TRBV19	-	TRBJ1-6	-	CASTVGGSSPLHF	TGTGCCAGTACCGTGGGGGGGAGCTCACCCCTCCACTTT
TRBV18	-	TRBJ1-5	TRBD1	CASSPGQGIGQPQHF	TGTGCCAGCTCACCCGGACAGGGAATAGGGCAGCCCCAGCATTTT
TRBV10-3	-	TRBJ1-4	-	CAISESRGNEKLFF	TGTGCCATCAGTGAGTCCAGGGGTAATGAAAAACTGTTTTTT
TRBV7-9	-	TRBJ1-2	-	CASSRQDNYGYTF	TGTGCCAGCAGCCGACAGGACAACTATGGCTACACCTTC
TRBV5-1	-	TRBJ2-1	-	CASSLAPGSSNEQFF	TGCGCCAGCAGCTTGGCCCCAGGGTCCAGTAATGAGCAGTTCTTC
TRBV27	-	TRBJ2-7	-	CASSLRGSPYEQYF	TGTGCCAGCAGTTTAAGGGGGTCTCCCTACGAGCAGTACTTC
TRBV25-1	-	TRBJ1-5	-	CASSERQSNQPQHF	TGTGCCAGCAGTGAGCGTCAAAGCAATCAGCCCCAGCATTTT
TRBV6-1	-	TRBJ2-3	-	CASSEGLRWDTQYF	TGTGCCAGCAGTGAAGGTCTCCGGTGGGATACGCAGTATTTT
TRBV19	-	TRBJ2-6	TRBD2	CASSMGGSGANVLTF	TGTGCCAGTAGTATGGGGGGGTCTGGGGCCAACGTCCTGACTTTC
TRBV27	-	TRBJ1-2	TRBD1	CASSSTRTGIYGYTF	TGTGCCAGCAGTTCTACCCGGACAGGAATCTATGGCTACACCTTC
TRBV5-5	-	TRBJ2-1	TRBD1	CASSLGAGGVDEQFF	TGTGCCAGCAGCTTGGGGGCAGGGGGCGTAGATGAGCAGTTCTTC
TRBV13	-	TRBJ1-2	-	CASSYLGTANYGYTF	TGTGCCAGCAGTTACCTCGGGACTGCTAACTATGGCTACACCTTC
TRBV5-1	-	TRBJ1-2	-	CASSGSDSNYYGYTF	TGCGCCAGCAGCGGGTCGGACAGTAACTACTATGGCTACACCTTC
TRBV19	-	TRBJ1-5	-	CASRSRSIHQPQHF	TGTGCCAGTAGAAGCCGGTCTATTCATCAGCCCCAGCATTTT
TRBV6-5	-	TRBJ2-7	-	CASRTTQGPYEQYF	TGTGCCAGCAGAACTACGCAGGGTCCCTACGAGCAGTACTTC
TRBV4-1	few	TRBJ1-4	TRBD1	CASSPWGQGRGKLFF	TGCGCCAGCAGCCCCTGGGGACAGGGGAGGGGAAAACTGTTTTTT
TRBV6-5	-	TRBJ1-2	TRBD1	CASSSLGTGTDYGYTF	TGTGCCAGCAGTTCCCTGGGGACAGGGACCGACTATGGCTACACCTTC
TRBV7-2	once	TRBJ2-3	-	CASAELLSTDTQYF	TGTGCCTCCGCCGAGCTACTTAGCACAGATACGCAGTATTTT
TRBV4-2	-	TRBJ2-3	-	CASSHGDLATDTQYF	TGTGCCAGCAGCCATGGCGACCTAGCCACAGATACGCAGTATTTT
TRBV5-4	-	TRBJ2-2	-	CASSLDSTGELFF	TGTGCCAGCAGCTTGGACAGCACCGGGGAGCTGTTTTTT
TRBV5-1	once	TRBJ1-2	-	CASSLGEHGYTF	TGCGCCAGCAGCTTGGGGGAGCATGGCTACACCTTC
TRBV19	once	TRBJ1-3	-	CASSTKGGGNTIYF	TGTGCCAGTAGTACCAAGGGAGGTGGAAACACCATATATTTT